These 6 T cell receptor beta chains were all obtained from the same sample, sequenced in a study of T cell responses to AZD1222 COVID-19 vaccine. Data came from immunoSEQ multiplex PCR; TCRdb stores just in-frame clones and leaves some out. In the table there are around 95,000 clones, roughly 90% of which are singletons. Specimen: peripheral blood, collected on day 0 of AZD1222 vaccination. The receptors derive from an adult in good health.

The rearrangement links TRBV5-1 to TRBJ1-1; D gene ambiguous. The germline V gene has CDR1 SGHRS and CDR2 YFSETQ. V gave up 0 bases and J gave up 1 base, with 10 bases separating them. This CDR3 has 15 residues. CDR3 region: CASSLVPEANTEAFF. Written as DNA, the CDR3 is TGCGCCAGCAGCTTGGTCCCAGAGGCGAACACTGAAGCTTTCTTT.

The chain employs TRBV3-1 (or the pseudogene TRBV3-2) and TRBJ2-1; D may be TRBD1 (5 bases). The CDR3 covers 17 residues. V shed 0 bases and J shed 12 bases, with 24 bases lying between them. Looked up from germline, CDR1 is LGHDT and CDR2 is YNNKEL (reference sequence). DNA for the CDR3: TGTGCCAGCAGCCAAGATGGCTGGGTGAACAGGCACTTCTGGCAGTTCTTC. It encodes CASSQDGWVNRHFWQFF.

CDR3 region: CASSTAGLASSEQFF. DNA for the CDR3: TGTGCCAGCAGCACCGCGGGACTAGCATCCAGTGAGCAGTTCTTC. This chain connects TRBV14 to TRBJ2-1; 9 positions agree with TRBD2. Germline V gene lookup returns CDR1 SGHDN and CDR2 FVKESK. The CDR3 covers 15 residues. J gave up 9 bases and V 5 bases, and 11 bases lay outside the gene matches.

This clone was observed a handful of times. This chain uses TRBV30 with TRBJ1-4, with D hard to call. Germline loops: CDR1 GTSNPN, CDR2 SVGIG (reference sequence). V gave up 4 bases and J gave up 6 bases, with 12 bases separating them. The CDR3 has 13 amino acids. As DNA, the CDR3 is TGTGCCTGGAAAGGTGACGGAGATGAAAAACTGTTTTTT. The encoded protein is CAWKGDGDEKLFF.

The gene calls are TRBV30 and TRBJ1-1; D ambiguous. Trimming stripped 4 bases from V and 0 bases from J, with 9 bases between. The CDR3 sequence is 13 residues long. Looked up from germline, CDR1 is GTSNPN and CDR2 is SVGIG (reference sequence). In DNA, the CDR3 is TGTGCCTGGAAGAGGGAGATGAACACTGAAGCTTTCTTT. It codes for CAWKREMNTEAFF.

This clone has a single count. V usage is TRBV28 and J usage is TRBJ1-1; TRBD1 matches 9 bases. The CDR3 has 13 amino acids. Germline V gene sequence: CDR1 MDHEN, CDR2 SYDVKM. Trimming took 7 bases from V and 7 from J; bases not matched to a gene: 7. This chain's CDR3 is CASTRDRAFEAFF. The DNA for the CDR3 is TGTGCCAGCACCCGGGACAGGGCTTTTGAAGCTTTCTTT.